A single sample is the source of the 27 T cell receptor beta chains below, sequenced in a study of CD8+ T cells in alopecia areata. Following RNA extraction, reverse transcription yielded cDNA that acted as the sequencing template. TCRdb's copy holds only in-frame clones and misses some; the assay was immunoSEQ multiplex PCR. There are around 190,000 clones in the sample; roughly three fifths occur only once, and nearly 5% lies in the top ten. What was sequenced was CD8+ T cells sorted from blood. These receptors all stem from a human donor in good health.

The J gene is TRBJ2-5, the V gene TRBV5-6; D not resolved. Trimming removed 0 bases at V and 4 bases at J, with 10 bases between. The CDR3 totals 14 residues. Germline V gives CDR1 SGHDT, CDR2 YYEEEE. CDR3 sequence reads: CASSLGAWGETQYF. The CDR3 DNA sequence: TGTGCCAGCAGCTTGGGGGCCTGGGGAGAGACCCAGTACTTC.

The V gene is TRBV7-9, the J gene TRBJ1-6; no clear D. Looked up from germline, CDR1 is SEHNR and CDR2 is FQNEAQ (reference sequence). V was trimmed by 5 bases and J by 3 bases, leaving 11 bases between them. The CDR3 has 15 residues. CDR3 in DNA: TGTGCCAGCAGCGGCCCAGGCAGCTATAATTCACCCCTCCACTTT. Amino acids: CASSGPGSYNSPLHF.

Here the CDR3 reads CASSFGRGGPQHF. In DNA, the CDR3 is TGTGCCAGCAGCTTCGGCAGAGGGGGGCCCCAGCATTTT. The gene calls are TRBV13 and TRBJ1-5; possibly TRBD1 for D (6 bases). The V gene lost 3 bases and the J gene lost 9 bases, with 12 bases spanning the gap. The CDR3 extends over 13 amino acids. In germline, CDR1 is PRHDT, CDR2 FYEKMQ (reference sequence).

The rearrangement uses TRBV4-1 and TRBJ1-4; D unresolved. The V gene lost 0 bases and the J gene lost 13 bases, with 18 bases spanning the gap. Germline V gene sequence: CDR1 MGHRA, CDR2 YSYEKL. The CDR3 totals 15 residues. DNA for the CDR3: TGCGCCAGCAGCCAAGATTGGTCGGATCGGGAAGGACTGTTTTTT. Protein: CASSQDWSDREGLFF.

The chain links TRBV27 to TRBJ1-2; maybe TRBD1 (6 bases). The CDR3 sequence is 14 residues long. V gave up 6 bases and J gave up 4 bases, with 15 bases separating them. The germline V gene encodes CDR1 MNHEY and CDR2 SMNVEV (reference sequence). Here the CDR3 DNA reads TGTGCCAGCAGCCCCGGGGGGGGCTCCTATGGCTACACCTTC. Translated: CASSPGGGSYGYTF.

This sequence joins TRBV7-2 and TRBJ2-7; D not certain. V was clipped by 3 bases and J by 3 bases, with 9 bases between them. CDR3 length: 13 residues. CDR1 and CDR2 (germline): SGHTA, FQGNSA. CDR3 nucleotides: TGTGCCAGCAGCTTCATCCAGTACTACGAGCAGTACTTC. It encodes CASSFIQYYEQYF.

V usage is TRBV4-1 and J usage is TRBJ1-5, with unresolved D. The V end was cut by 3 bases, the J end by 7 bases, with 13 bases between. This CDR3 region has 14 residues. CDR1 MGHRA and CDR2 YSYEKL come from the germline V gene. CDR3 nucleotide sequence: TGCGCCAGCAGCCAGGGTAACCCCAGCCAGCCCCAGCATTTT. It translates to CASSQGNPSQPQHF.

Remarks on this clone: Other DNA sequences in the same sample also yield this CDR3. CDR3 coding DNA: TGTGCCAGTAGTATCTGGGAAGACACTGAAGCTTTCTTT. It encodes CASSIWEDTEAFF. The chain combines TRBV19 with TRBJ1-1; D remains unclear. The CDR3 runs 13 residues. V lost 3 bases to trimming and J lost 3 bases, with 8 bases between them. Germline assignment: CDR1 LNHDA and CDR2 SQIVND (reference sequence).

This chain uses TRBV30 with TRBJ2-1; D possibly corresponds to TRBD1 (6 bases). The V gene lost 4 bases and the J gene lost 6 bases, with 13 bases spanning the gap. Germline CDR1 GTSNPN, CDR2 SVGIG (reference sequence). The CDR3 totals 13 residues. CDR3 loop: CAWTQGSSNEQFF. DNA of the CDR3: TGTGCCTGGACCCAGGGGTCTAGCAATGAGCAGTTCTTC. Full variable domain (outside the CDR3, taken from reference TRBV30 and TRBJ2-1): SQTIHQWPATLVQPVGSPLSLECTVEGTSNPNLYWYRQAAGRGLQLLFYSVGIGQISSEVPQNLSASRPQDRQFILSSKKLLLSDSGFYLCAWTQGSSNEQFFGPGTRLTVL.

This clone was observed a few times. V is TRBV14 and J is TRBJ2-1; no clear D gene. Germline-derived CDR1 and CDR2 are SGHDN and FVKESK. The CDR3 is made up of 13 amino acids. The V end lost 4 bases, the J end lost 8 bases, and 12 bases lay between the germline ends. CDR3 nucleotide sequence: TGTGCCAGCAGCCTGGAGAAGGGCGATGAGCAGTTCTTC. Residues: CASSLEKGDEQFF.

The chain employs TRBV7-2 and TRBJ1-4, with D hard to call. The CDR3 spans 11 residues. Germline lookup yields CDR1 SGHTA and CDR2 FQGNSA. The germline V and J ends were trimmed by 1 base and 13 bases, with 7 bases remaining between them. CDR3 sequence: CASSLGQGLFF. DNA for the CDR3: TGTGCCAGCAGCTTAGGTCAAGGACTGTTTTTT. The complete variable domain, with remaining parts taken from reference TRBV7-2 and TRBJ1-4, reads GAGVSQSPSNKVTEKGKDVELRCDPISGHTALYWYRQSLGQGLEFLIYFQGNSAPDKSGLPSDRFSAERTGGSVSTLTIQRTQQEDSAVYLCASSLGQGLFFGSGTQLSVL.

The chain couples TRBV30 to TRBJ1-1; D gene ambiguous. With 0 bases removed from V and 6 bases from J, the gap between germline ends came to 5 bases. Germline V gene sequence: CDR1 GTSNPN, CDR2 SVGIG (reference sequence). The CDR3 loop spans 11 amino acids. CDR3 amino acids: CAWSVSPEAFF. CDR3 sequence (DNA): TGTGCCTGGAGTGTAAGCCCTGAAGCTTTCTTT.

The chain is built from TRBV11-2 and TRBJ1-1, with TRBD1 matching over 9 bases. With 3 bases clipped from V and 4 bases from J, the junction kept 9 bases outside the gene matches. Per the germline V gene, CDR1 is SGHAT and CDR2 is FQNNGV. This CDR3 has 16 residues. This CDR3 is CASSFSEGQGVTEAFF. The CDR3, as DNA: TGTGCCAGCAGCTTTAGCGAGGGACAGGGTGTCACTGAAGCTTTCTTT.

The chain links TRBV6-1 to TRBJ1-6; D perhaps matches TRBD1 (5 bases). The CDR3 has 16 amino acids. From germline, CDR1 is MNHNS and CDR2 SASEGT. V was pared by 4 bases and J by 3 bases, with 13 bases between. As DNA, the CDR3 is TGTGCCAGCAGTGCCAAGGGAGGGGACTATAATTCACCCCTCCACTTT. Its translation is CASSAKGGDYNSPLHF.

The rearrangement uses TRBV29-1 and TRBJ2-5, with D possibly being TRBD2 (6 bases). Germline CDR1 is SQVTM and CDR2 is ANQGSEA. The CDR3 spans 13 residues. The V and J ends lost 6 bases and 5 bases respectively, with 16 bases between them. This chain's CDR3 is CSVMGGAMETQYF. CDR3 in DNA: TGCAGCGTGATGGGGGGAGCGATGGAGACCCAGTACTTC.

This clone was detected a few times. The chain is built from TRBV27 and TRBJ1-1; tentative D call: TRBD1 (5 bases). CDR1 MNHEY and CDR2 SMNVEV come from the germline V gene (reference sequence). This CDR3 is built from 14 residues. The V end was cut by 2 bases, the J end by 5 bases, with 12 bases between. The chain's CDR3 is CASSLGQGGTEAFF. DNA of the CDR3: TGTGCCAGCAGTTTAGGGCAGGGAGGGACTGAAGCTTTCTTT.

The CDR3 DNA reads TGTGCCAGCAGTTCCTTCGGGGCAGGAACTGAAGCTTTCTTT. This translates into CASSSFGAGTEAFF. V and J are TRBV7-6 and TRBJ1-1; TRBD1 is a possible D gene (5 bases). CDR1 and CDR2 (germline): SGHVS, FNYEAQ. The CDR3 is made up of 14 amino acids. The V end was cut by 6 bases, the J end by 5 bases, with 16 bases between.

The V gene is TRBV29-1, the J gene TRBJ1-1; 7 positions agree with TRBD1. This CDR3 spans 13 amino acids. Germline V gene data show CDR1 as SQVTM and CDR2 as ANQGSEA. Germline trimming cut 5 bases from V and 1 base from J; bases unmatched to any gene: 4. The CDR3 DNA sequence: TGCAGCGTTTCCGGGACAGAGAACACTGAAGCTTTCTTT. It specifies CSVSGTENTEAFF.

The CDR3 nucleotides are TGCGCCAGCAGCCTCAGGGAAAGGTCCTACGAGCAGTACTTC. It yields the protein CASSLRERSYEQYF. This chain connects TRBV4-1 to TRBJ2-7; TRBD1 is a possible D gene (5 bases). Trimming took off 4 bases at V and 1 base at J, with 11 bases between the two ends. This CDR3 region has 14 residues. Germline-derived CDR1 and CDR2 are MGHRA and YSYEKL.

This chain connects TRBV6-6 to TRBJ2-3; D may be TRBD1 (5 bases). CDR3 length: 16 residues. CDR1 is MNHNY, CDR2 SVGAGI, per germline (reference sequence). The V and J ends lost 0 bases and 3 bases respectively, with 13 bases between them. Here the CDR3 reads CASSYSAGRTTDTQYF. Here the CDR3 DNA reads TGTGCCAGCAGTTACTCCGCAGGCAGGACAACAGATACGCAGTATTTT.

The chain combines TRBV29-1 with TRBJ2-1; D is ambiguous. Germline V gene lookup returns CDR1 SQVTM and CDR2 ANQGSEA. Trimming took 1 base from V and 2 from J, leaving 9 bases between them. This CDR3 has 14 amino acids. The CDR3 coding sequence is TGCAGCGTTGAAGTTGGCAGAGCCTACAATGAGCAGTTCTTC. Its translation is CSVEVGRAYNEQFF.

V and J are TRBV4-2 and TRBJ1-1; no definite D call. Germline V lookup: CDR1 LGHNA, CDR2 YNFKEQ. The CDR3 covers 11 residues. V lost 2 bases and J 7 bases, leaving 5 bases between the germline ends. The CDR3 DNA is TGTGCCAGCAGCCAAACGAGTGAAGCTTTCTTT. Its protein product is CASSQTSEAFF.

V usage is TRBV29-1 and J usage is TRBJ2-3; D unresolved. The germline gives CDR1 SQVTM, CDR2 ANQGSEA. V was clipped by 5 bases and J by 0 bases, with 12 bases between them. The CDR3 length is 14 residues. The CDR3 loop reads CSVLLGPSTDTQYF. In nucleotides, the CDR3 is TGCAGCGTTCTTTTGGGCCCTAGCACAGATACGCAGTATTTT.

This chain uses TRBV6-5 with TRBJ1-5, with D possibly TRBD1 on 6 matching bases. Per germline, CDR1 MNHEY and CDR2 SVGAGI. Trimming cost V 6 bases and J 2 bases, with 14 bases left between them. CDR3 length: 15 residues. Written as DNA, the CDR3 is TGTGCCAGCAGAGAACTCAGGGGCGGCAATCAGCCCCAGCATTTT. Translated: CASRELRGGNQPQHF.

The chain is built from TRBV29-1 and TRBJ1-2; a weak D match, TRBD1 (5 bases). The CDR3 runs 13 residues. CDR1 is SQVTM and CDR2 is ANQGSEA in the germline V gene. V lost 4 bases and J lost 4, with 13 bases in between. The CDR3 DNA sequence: TGCAGCGTTGCAGGGAACGAGGGCTATGGCTACACCTTC. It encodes CSVAGNEGYGYTF.

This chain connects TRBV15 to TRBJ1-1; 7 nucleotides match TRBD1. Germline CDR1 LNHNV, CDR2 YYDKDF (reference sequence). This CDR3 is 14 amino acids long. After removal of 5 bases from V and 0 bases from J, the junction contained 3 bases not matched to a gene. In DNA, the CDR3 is TGTGCCACCAGCGAGGGACAGATGAACACTGAAGCTTTCTTT. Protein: CATSEGQMNTEAFF.

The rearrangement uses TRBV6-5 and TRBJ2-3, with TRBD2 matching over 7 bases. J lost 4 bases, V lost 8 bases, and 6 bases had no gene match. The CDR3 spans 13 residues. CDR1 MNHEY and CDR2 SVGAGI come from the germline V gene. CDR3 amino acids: CASGGGEADTQYF. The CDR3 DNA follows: TGTGCCAGCGGCGGGGGAGAGGCAGATACGCAGTATTTT.